The clone carrying this T cell receptor beta chain showed up just once. Antigen: not known. This entry is derived from a study of shared clonotypes between healthy human individuals. Sorted-subset replicate PCR reactions were performed with roughly 200 ng DNA, corresponding to about 32,000 T cell genomes. Clones were sequenced by immunoSEQ multiplex PCR, and TCRdb holds only the in-frame ones, with some missing. The sample yields around 1.5 million clones, about 98% seen once. Germline V gives CDR1 KGHSH, CDR2 LQKENI. Between the trimmed V and J ends, which lost 3 bases and 5 bases, there was a span of 16 bases. The CDR3 consists of 15 residues. Only Caucasian adults living in Nashville, Tennessee served as donors. Study findings and constraints: Relative to memory subsets, naive subsets generally showed larger estimated richness. With few donors, the genetic and exposure-history diversity represented was limited.

The source material was naive CD4+ T cells sorted from blood. The subset: CD45RA+ positively selected. The J gene is TRBJ2-5, the V gene TRBV18; D call uncertain. This receptor was taken from a man aged 25-40 years in good health. This CDR3 is CASSPVGSQTETQYF. The CDR3 coding sequence is TGTGCCAGCTCACCCGTAGGCTCCCAAACGGAGACCCAGTACTTC.